This T cell receptor (beta chain) appears in the sequencing data of a study of a mutant IDH1 vaccine in newly diagnosed glioma. Study-level background: Pretreatment consisted of radiotherapy, temozolomide, or both, with most receiving both.

The data were produced by immunoSEQ multiplex PCR, yet TCRdb's version contains in-frame clones alone and is incomplete. The sample has approximately 40,000 clones; about 83% are singletons. A remark on this clone: The antigen is unknown.

Time point here: week 11, during vaccination. Each dose of the vaccine consisted of 300 ug of mutant IDH1 20-mer peptide, with topical imiquimod. Each astrocytoma in the donors was new, WHO grade 3 or 4, IDH1-mutant and ATRX-lost. The CDR3 has 15 amino acids. CDR1 and CDR2 (germline): SGDLS, YYNGEE. Deletions cut 0 bases from V and 4 bases from J, with 10 bases between. The rearrangement uses TRBV9 and TRBJ2-2; D gene ambiguous. This clonotype was sampled from a man aged 40-50 years with glioma. The source was PBMCs, collected from a glioma patient whose treatment included an IDH1 peptide vaccine. CDR3 protein: CASSVEQRRTGELFF. The DNA of the CDR3 is TGTGCCAGCAGCGTAGAGCAGCGCCGCACCGGGGAGCTGTTTTTT. Based on the CDR3 plus reference TRBV9 and TRBJ2-2, the full variable domain is DSGVTQTPKHLITATGQRVTLRCSPRSGDLSVYWYQQSLDQGLQFLIQYYNGEERAKGNILERFSAQQFPDLHSELNLSSLELGDSALYFCASSVEQRRTGELFFGEGSRLTVL.